Listed below are T cell receptor beta chains from one sample, sequenced in a study of immune evolution from preneoplasia to lung adenocarcinoma. The table came from immunoSEQ multiplex PCR; TCRdb's copy has only in-frame clones and leaves some out. The sample contains approximately 8,000 clones, 80% of which appear only once. The material sequenced was FFPE adjacent normal lung tissue. Receptor source: a person aged 65 to 85 with lung adenocarcinoma. Each CDR3 is given with its conserved first and last residue. The order of the fields is D gene, J gene, clone size, V gene, CDR3 DNA, CDR3 protein. The D gene is left open where the match is weak. A clone size is listed for some rows: how often the clone was seen (once, few, many), or a class if it is expanded.

>TRBD2|TRBJ2-7|.|TRBV5-1
TGCGCCAGCAGCCCGGGACTAGCGGGCGAGCAGTACTTC
CASSPGLAGEQYF
>.|TRBJ2-7|.|TRBV7-6
TGTGCCAGCAGCTTAGGTACAGGGTTGTTCGAGCAGTACTTC
CASSLGTGLFEQYF
>TRBD1|TRBJ1-1|few|TRBV7-9
TGTGCCAGCAGCTCGGGACAGGGGGCGAGATTGGACACTGAAGCTTTCTTT
CASSSGQGARLDTEAFF
>.|TRBJ1-2|.|TRBV6-6
TGTGCCAGCGTCCCCGCGGGCAGGGAATTCTATGGCTACACCTTC
CASVPAGREFYGYTF
>TRBD1|TRBJ1-5|few|TRBV7-9
TGTGCCAGCGCACAGGGGGCGGATCAGCCCCAGCATTTT
CASAQGADQPQHF
>.|TRBJ1-5|.|TRBV2
TGTGCCAGCGCGAGGGAGCTTAGCAATCAGCCCCAGCATTTT
CASARELSNQPQHF
>.|TRBJ1-3|.|TRBV11-2
TGTGCCAGCAGCTTTGCAGGGACGGTGGGAAACACCATATATTTT
CASSFAGTVGNTIYF
>.|TRBJ2-5|.|TRBV29-1
TGCAGCGTCCGGCAGGGTAGAGGTGCTAGGGGGTCCAAAGAGACCCAGTACTTC
CSVRQGRGARGSKETQYF
>.|TRBJ1-5|.|TRBV4-1
TGCGCCAGCAGCTTAGGACCTCGGCAGCCCCAGCATTTT
CASSLGPRQPQHF
>TRBD1|TRBJ1-5|few|TRBV6-1
TGTGCCAGCAGTGTCTCACAGGGGATTTGGCAGCCCCAGCATTTT
CASSVSQGIWQPQHF
>.|TRBJ1-5|.|TRBV28
TGTGCCAGCAGACGGATCTTACCCAATCAGCCCCAGCATTTT
CASRRILPNQPQHF
>.|TRBJ2-3|few|TRBV29-1
TGCAGCGTTGTTGTTACGGCAGATACGCAGTATTTT
CSVVVTADTQYF
>TRBD1|TRBJ1-1|once|TRBV11-1
TGTGCCAGCAGCCCACAATCCAGGGACAGGCTGAACACTGAAGCTTTCTTT
CASSPQSRDRLNTEAFF
>.|TRBJ2-7|.|TRBV11-1
TGTGCCAGCAGCCCACCGACTAGGGGCTACGAGCAGTACTTC
CASSPPTRGYEQYF
>TRBD1|TRBJ1-2|.|TRBV7-2
TGTGCCAGCAGCACAATCCTCAGGGGGCTGGGCTATGGCTACACCTTC
CASSTILRGLGYGYTF
>.|TRBJ1-5|.|TRBV25-1
TGTGCCAGCAGTGATAGTGTTGGGGTCGATCAGCCCCAGCATTTT
CASSDSVGVDQPQHF
>.|TRBJ2-3|.|TRBV5-6
TGTGCCAGCAGCCAGGCGGGTTCAGATACGCAGTATTTT
CASSQAGSDTQYF
>.|TRBJ2-5|.|TRBV6-1
TGTGCCAGCAGTGATGCCCGGGCTCAAGAGACCCAGTACTTC
CASSDARAQETQYF
>.|TRBJ1-3|.|TRBV29-1
TGCAGCGTTGAAGGCAGTGCTGGAAACACCATATATTTT
CSVEGSAGNTIYF
>TRBD1|TRBJ1-4|once|TRBV15
TGTGCCACCAGCAGAGCCAGGACAGGGAATGAAAAACTGTTTTTT
CATSRARTGNEKLFF
>TRBD1|TRBJ2-7|.|TRBV5-1
TGCGCCAGCAGTCGTACAGGGGCCCTATCCTACGAGCAGTACTTC
CASSRTGALSYEQYF
>.|TRBJ1-1|.|TRBV10-2
TGCGCCAGCAGGACAGCTGTTTTGGCCTCTGAAGCTTTCTTT
CASRTAVLASEAFF
>.|TRBJ1-1|.|TRBV16
TGTGCCAGCAAGGGTCATCGGGAAATGAACACTGAAGCTTTCTTT
CASKGHREMNTEAFF
>.|TRBJ2-7|.|TRBV28
TGTGCCAGCAGTAGGGGGTCACGGTTCAGGAACTACGAGCAGTACTTC
CASSRGSRFRNYEQYF
>.|TRBJ1-1|.|TRBV13
TGTGCCAGCACCGTACAACCCGATTACACTGAAGCTTTCTTT
CASTVQPDYTEAFF
>.|TRBJ2-1|.|TRBV11-1
TGTGCCAGCAGCTTAAGGACGCTCTACGGGAATGAGCAGTTCTTC
CASSLRTLYGNEQFF
>TRBD1|TRBJ1-5|once|TRBV30
TGTGCCTGGAGTCGGGGGACAGGGGGCGTACAGCCCCAGCATTTT
CAWSRGTGGVQPQHF
>.|TRBJ2-7|.|TRBV4-1
TGCGCCAGCAGCCAATTGCCAGGGGACTACGAGCAGTACTTC
CASSQLPGDYEQYF
>.|TRBJ1-5|.|TRBV28
TGTGCCAGCAGTTTCGACATTAGCAATCAGCCCCAGCATTTT
CASSFDISNQPQHF
>.|TRBJ1-2|.|TRBV28
TGTGCCAGCAGTTCGGGTCTCCTTGGTGGCTACACCTTC
CASSSGLLGGYTF
>TRBD1|TRBJ1-4|.|TRBV2
TGTGCCAGCAGTGGTGGGACAGGGCTCACTAATGAAAAACTGTTTTTT
CASSGGTGLTNEKLFF
>TRBD2|TRBJ2-7|.|TRBV5-5
TGTGCCAGCAGCCGCGGGACTAGCGGTTCCTACGAGCAGTACTTC
CASSRGTSGSYEQYF
>.|TRBJ1-4|.|TRBV30
TGTGCCTGGAGTCCGGGGGGGGTAGGGGAAAAACTGTTTTTT
CAWSPGGVGEKLFF
>.|TRBJ2-7|few|TRBV30
TGTGCCTGGAGAATCAGGGCCCGGGAGCAGTACTTC
CAWRIRAREQYF
>TRBD2|TRBJ2-5|.|TRBV6-5
TGTGCCAGCAGCCGCCTCGGTAGCGGGGAGGAGACCCAGTACTTC
CASSRLGSGEETQYF
>TRBD2|TRBJ2-1|.|TRBV4-1
TGCGCCAGCAGCCCTGGACTAGCGCAGAGCTCCTACAATGAGCAGTTCTTC
CASSPGLAQSSYNEQFF
>.|TRBJ1-4|.|TRBV19
TGTGCCAGCTCGGGGACACATAATGAAAAACTGTTTTTT
CASSGTHNEKLFF
>TRBD1|TRBJ1-2|few|TRBV7-9
TGTGCCAGCAGCTTAGAAGGACAGGATGGCTACACCTTC
CASSLEGQDGYTF
>TRBD2|TRBJ2-1|once|TRBV7-9
TGTGCCAGCAGCTTAGGGTCCGGTAGCGGGAGAGGCTCCTACAATGAGCAGTTCTTC
CASSLGSGSGRGSYNEQFF
>.|TRBJ2-2|few|TRBV4-1
TGCGCCAGCAGCCAAGAGCAGCAGAACACCGGGGAGCTGTTTTTT
CASSQEQQNTGELFF
>.|TRBJ1-3|.|TRBV10-3
TGTGCCATCAGCAGGGATGGAAACACCATATATTTT
CAISRDGNTIYF
>TRBD1|TRBJ2-1|medium-sized|TRBV7-9
TGTGCCAGCAGCCGGGACAGTGAGCAGTTCTTC
CASSRDSEQFF
>TRBD2|TRBJ2-5|.|TRBV15
TGTGCCACCAGCAGAGGGGCGAAGGGACTAGCGGGGGGAGAGACCCAGTACTTC
CATSRGAKGLAGGETQYF
>.|TRBJ1-2|.|TRBV30
TGTGCCTGGAGTGTACCCGGCACCTATGGCTACACCTTC
CAWSVPGTYGYTF
>.|TRBJ2-7|few|TRBV19
TGTGCCAGTAGTAAAGGACAGTCCTACGAGCAGTACTTC
CASSKGQSYEQYF
>TRBD1|TRBJ2-3|.|TRBV4-2
TGTGCCAGCAGCCAAGAGGAAGGGGACAGGGGAACAGATACGCAGTATTTT
CASSQEEGDRGTDTQYF
>.|TRBJ2-1|.|TRBV9
TGTGCCAGCAGCCACTTGACGGACTCCTACAATGAGCAGTTCTTC
CASSHLTDSYNEQFF
>.|TRBJ2-7|.|TRBV7-8
TGTGCCAGCAGCCGCCTGAGGGGAGCGGTCCACGAGCAGTACTTC
CASSRLRGAVHEQYF
>.|TRBJ2-1|.|TRBV18
TGTGCCAGCTCACCCTACGGGTTCAATGAGCAGTTCTTC
CASSPYGFNEQFF
>TRBD1|TRBJ1-4|.|TRBV15
TGTGCCACCAGCAGCTTAGTGACAGGGGCAAATGAAAAACTGTTTTTT
CATSSLVTGANEKLFF
>.|TRBJ2-1|.|TRBV7-2
TGTGCCAGCAGCTTTAGCACTTTGGTAAATGAGCAGTTCTTC
CASSFSTLVNEQFF
>.|TRBJ2-2|.|TRBV28
TGTGCCAGCAGTTTCTCGGCACAGCTGAACACCGGGGAGCTGTTTTTT
CASSFSAQLNTGELFF
>.|TRBJ1-1|.|TRBV18
TGTGCCAGCTCACCAATGACAGCGAACACTGAAGCTTTCTTT
CASSPMTANTEAFF
>TRBD2|TRBJ2-5|.|TRBV11-2
TGTGCCAGCAGCCCCGGGGTAGCGGGGGGTCGGGAGACCCAGTACTTC
CASSPGVAGGRETQYF
>.|TRBJ1-4|.|TRBV19
TGTGCCAGTAGTCCCGTTTCAAATGAAAAACTGTTTTTT
CASSPVSNEKLFF
>TRBD1|TRBJ2-2|few|TRBV29-1
TGCAGCGTTGAAATGAGACAGGGGGCCGGGGAGCTGTTTTTT
CSVEMRQGAGELFF
>TRBD1|TRBJ1-1|.|TRBV30
TGTGCCTGGAGCCCCCTCGGGGGACAGGTCGGGGCTTTCTTT
CAWSPLGGQVGAFF